The 22 T cell receptor beta chains presented below share a single source sample, sequenced in a study of tumor and adjacent non-tumor tissue in lung cancer. Three rounds of nested PCR, following a modified ARM-PCR protocol, produced the TCRbeta library. MiXCR, applied by TCRdb to the multiplex PCR reads, yields one record per CDR3 protein. The sample shows about 93,000 distinct CDR3 sequences, roughly 66% of them seen only once. RNA was extracted from bulk tissue without any cell sorting. Sequences were obtained from lung tumor tissue. All receptors derive from a man in his 60s with non-small cell lung cancer.

For this clonotype: One junction end does not reproduce the germline sequence, and a read error may be involved. This chain's CDR3 is CASSQVGGEGTKYF. DNA of the CDR3: TGCGCCAGCAGCCAAGTGGGCGGGGAGGGGACCAAGTACTTC. V is TRBV4-3 and J is TRBJ2-5, with 7 bases lining up with TRBD2. Germline V gene lookup returns CDR1 LGHNA and CDR2 YSLEER. The CDR3 consists of 14 residues.

Points on this clonotype: The junction shows a germline mismatch at one end, possibly a read error. This chain uses TRBV12-3 or TRBV12-4 with TRBJ2-4; TRBD1 aligns across 10 bases. The CDR3 is made up of 15 amino acids. The CDR3 loop is CTSSPLGTGEGIHYF. Here the CDR3 DNA reads TGTACCAGTAGTCCACTCGGGACAGGGGAAGGCATTCATTACTTC.

On this clonotype itself: The CDR3 end shows no conserved phenylalanine or tryptophan, and so a read error is likely. The chain recombines TRBV12-3 or TRBV12-4 with TRBJ1-2; 7 nucleotides line up with TRBD1. The CDR3 extends over 14 amino acids. The trim removed 8 bases at V and 4 bases at J, leaving 10 bases unmatched. CDR3 in DNA: TGTGCCAGCTGTCCTACGACAGGGCTCTATGGCTACACCTCC. This codes for CASCPTTGLYGYTS.

A word on this clonotype: The CDR3 end shows no conserved phenylalanine or tryptophan, and so a read error is likely. The chain uses TRBV24-1 and TRBJ2-5; weak D call: TRBD2 (5 bases). V was shortened by 7 bases and J by 5 bases, with 16 bases between the two germline ends. There are 14 residues in the CDR3. CDR1 KGHDR and CDR2 SFDVKD come from the germline V gene. The CDR3 is CATSGETGAETQYS. The CDR3 nucleotides read TGTGCCACCAGCGGGGAAACGGGTGCGGAGACCCAGTACTCC.

As for this clonotype: The final CDR3 position lacks the conserved phenylalanine or tryptophan, pointing to a likely read error. J is TRBJ2-7 and V is TRBV4-2, with 8 bases matching TRBD2. This CDR3 comprises 16 residues. CDR1 is LGHNA and CDR2 is YNFKEQ in the germline V gene. CDR3 loop: CASSQGVAGWAYEQYI. The CDR3, as DNA: TGTGCTAGCAGCCAAGGAGTAGCGGGGTGGGCCTACGAGCAGTACATC.

In its sample, this clonotype was seen once. The junction differs from germline at one of its ends, possibly a read error. This chain uses TRBV4-1 with TRBJ2-3; D is unclear. The germline CDR1 and CDR2 sequences are MGHRA and YSYEKL. The CDR3 sequence is 14 residues long. The CDR3 nucleotides read TGCGCCAGCAACCAAGGTGTCGTCAGAGATACGCAGTATTTT. It specifies CASNQGVVRDTQYF.

The chain links TRBV2 to TRBJ2-2, with 7 nucleotides matching TRBD2. The CDR3 has 13 amino acids. CDR1 is SNHLY and CDR2 is FYNNEI in the germline V gene. The junction had 0 bases not matched to a gene; V was cut back by 7 bases and J by 1 base. The CDR3 loop reads CASKRENTGELFF. Written as DNA, the CDR3 is TGTGCCAGCAAGCGGGAGAACACCGGGGAGCTGTTTTTT.

This clonotype was seen many times. The chain links TRBV12-3 or TRBV12-4 to TRBJ2-2; 7 positions match TRBD1. There are 14 residues in the CDR3. V shed 5 bases and J 7 bases; nucleotides not matched to a gene: 7. The CDR3 DNA follows: TGTGCCAGCAGTACTACAGGGGCCGGCGGGGAGCTGTTTTTT. Translated, it gives CASSTTGAGGELFF.

In its sample, this clonotype was seen a few times. This sequence may be a read error, since a much larger clone differs from it by one base. Since no conserved phenylalanine or tryptophan closes the CDR3, a read error is the likely cause. The chain has TRBV10-1 and TRBJ2-2, with D uncertain. Trimming cost V 2 bases and J 6 bases, with 4 bases left between them. The CDR3 consists of 12 residues. Germline V lookup: CDR1 WNHNN, CDR2 SYGVQD (reference sequence). DNA for the CDR3: TGCGCCAGCAGTGAGGGGCCCGGGGAGCTGTTTCTT. It encodes CASSEGPGELFL.

The chain joins TRBV28 to TRBJ1-1; possible D gene TRBD1, 5 bases. The CDR3 runs 17 residues. The V and J ends lost 7 bases and 4 bases respectively, with 25 bases between them. Germline V lookup: CDR1 MDHEN, CDR2 SYDVKM. As DNA, the CDR3 is TGTGCCAGCATCCAGGGTGGAGGACGTATTTGGAGCACTGAAGCTTTCTTT. This encodes CASIQGGGRIWSTEAFF.

Turning to this clonotype: The junction differs from germline at one of its ends, possibly a read error. The chain joins TRBV7-3 to TRBJ1-6; the D gene is possibly TRBD1 (5 bases). The CDR3 is 15 residues long. The V gene's germline CDR1 is SGHTA and CDR2 FQGTGA. CDR3 sequence (DNA): TGTGCCAGGAGCCAGGGCGGACCCTATAATCCACCCCTCCACTTT. Protein product: CARSQGGPYNPPLHF.

This clonotype showed up many times. A read error may produce the germline difference seen at one junction end. This chain joins TRBV11-2 and TRBJ2-1; maybe TRBD2 (5 bases). This CDR3 comprises 16 residues. The germline gives CDR1 SGHAT, CDR2 FQNNGV. In DNA, the CDR3 is TGTGCCAGCAACCCCCCCCGGAGGAGCTCCTACAGTGAGCAGTTCTTC. Translation: CASNPPRRSSYSEQFF.

As regards this clonotype: The CDR3 does not end in the conserved phenylalanine or tryptophan, so this is likely a read error. The rearrangement links TRBV4-2 to TRBJ1-4; no reliable D call. Germline loops: CDR1 LGHNA, CDR2 YNFKEQ. This CDR3 comprises 15 residues. The CDR3 loop is CASSQDGRGNEKLFS. As DNA, the CDR3 is TGTGCTAGCAGCCAAGATGGGCGGGGTAATGAAAAACTGTTTTCT.

Concerning this clonotype itself: The junction differs from germline at one of its ends, possibly a read error. This rearrangement joins TRBV12-3 or TRBV12-4 to TRBJ1-2; D is possibly TRBD1 (6 bases). This CDR3 spans 11 amino acids. The chain's CDR3 is CASRPPGGYIF. As DNA, the CDR3 is TGTGCCAGCCGACCGCCGGGGGGCTACATCTTC.

Notes on this clonotype: This likely comes from a read error, as the CDR3 has no conserved phenylalanine or tryptophan at its end. No DNA is shown, since the ends of the CDR3 on it are uncertain; the CDR3 is the one TCRdb lists. The chain joins TRBV29-1 to TRBJ2-6. The CDR3 is made up of 14 amino acids, end residues included. Germline assignment: CDR1 SQVTM and CDR2 ANQGSEA. The CDR3 sequence: CNVALYSGANVPTY.

The rearrangement uses TRBV4-2 and TRBJ2-4; perhaps TRBD2 as D (6 bases). Germline V gives CDR1 LGHNA, CDR2 YNFKEQ. The ends were cut back, 1 base at V and 3 bases at J, with 22 bases in the middle. The CDR3 contains 19 residues. The CDR3 coding sequence is TGTGCCAGCAGCCAAGTGCAGGTTAGCGGATCGTTAGTCAAAAACATTCAGTACTTC. It yields the protein CASSQVQVSGSLVKNIQYF.

This clonotype was picked up a small number of times. One junction end disagrees with the germline gene, perhaps due to a read error. This sequence joins TRBV6-2 or TRBV6-3 and TRBJ2-4, with TRBD2 matching over 9 bases. This CDR3 is built from 17 residues. The germline CDR1 and CDR2 sequences are MNHEY and SVGEGT. CDR3 loop: CASSWATSGLAKNIRYF. CDR3 DNA sequence: TGTGCCAGCAGTTGGGCGACTAGCGGTCTAGCCAAAAACATTCGGTACTTC.

This clonotype was seen at least ten times. The chain employs TRBV5-1 and TRBJ2-2; 9 nucleotides line up with TRBD2. The CDR3 is made up of 16 amino acids. Germline trimming cut 0 bases from V and 2 bases from J; bases unmatched to any gene: 2. Germline V gene sequence: CDR1 SGHRS, CDR2 YFSETQ. CDR3 amino acids: CASSLGTSVNTGELFF. The CDR3 nucleotides read TGCGCCAGCAGCTTGGGGACTAGCGTAAACACCGGGGAGCTGTTTTTT.

A word on this clonotype: One base away lies a much larger clone, so this may be a sequencing read error. The chain joins TRBV20-1 to TRBJ1-5; D ambiguous. Trimming took off 3 bases at V and 5 bases at J, with 11 bases between the two ends. Germline CDR1 reads DFQATT; CDR2 reads SNEGSKA (reference sequence). The CDR3 sequence is 13 residues long. The CDR3 loop reads CSARGSPDQPQHF. CDR3 in DNA: TGCAGTGCTAGGGGCAGCCCTGATCAGCCCCAGCATTTT.

To note about this clonotype: At one end, the junction sequence differs from germline, possibly due to a read error. For the CDR3, the DNA is TGTGCCAGTAGTTCCAGCTATGGCTACACCTTC. Residues: CASSSSYGYTF. The V gene is TRBV28, the J gene TRBJ1-2; no clear D gene. The CDR3 loop spans 11 amino acids. Germline-derived CDR1 and CDR2 are MDHEN and SYDVKM.

The chain links TRBV29-1 to TRBJ1-5; no clear D gene. Trimming shortened V by 4 bases and J by 6 bases, and 13 bases separated the two germline ends. The length of the CDR3 is 13 residues. Germline V gene data show CDR1 as SQVTM and CDR2 as ANQGSEA. The CDR3 DNA reads TGCAGCGTTGTTTCCGGAGGGCGTCAGCCCCAGCATTTT. Residues: CSVVSGGRQPQHF.

This clonotype was seen a handful of times. A read error is possible here, since a much larger clone lies one base away. The chain carries TRBV14 and TRBJ1-6; the match to TRBD1 covers 8 bases. Germline values: CDR1 SGHDN, CDR2 FVKESK. V lost 4 bases, J lost 9 bases, and 8 bases stayed unmatched. The CDR3 covers 15 residues. The CDR3 sequence is CASSRPTGGGSPLHF. CDR3 bases: TGTGCCAGCAGCCGACCAACAGGGGGTGGTTCACCCCTCCACTTT. Full variable domain (outside the CDR3, taken from reference TRBV14 and TRBJ1-6): EAGVTQFPSHSVIEKGQTVTLRCDPISGHDNLYWYRRVMGKEIKFLLHFVKESKQDESGMPNNRFLAERTGGTYSTLKVQPAELEDSGVYFCASSRPTGGGSPLHFGNGTRLTVT.